This T cell receptor beta chain was recorded in a study of blood T cell repertoires in COVID-19. The CDR3 extends over 15 amino acids. Trimming stripped 7 bases from V and 5 bases from J, with 23 bases between. CDR1 and CDR2 from the germline V gene are SQVTM and ANQGSEA. Method: immunoSEQ multiplex PCR; TCRdb's copy keeps in-frame clones and lacks some. The sample lists approximately 260,000 clones, 84% occurring once. What was sequenced was PBMCs or T cells enriched from blood (not recorded which). This TCR was recovered from a man younger than 40 with acute COVID-19. The chain carries TRBV29-1 and TRBJ1-1; D perhaps matches TRBD1 (6 bases). Here the CDR3 reads CSAFSGAGDGTEAFF. In DNA, the CDR3 is TGCAGCGCGTTCTCAGGGGCGGGAGATGGGACTGAAGCTTTCTTT.